The clone carrying this TCR beta chain showed up just a few times. Its antigen is undetermined. The method was immunoSEQ multiplex PCR; TCRdb's version includes in-frame clones alone and lacks a portion of them. The sample holds about 120,000 clones, 80% to 90% seen once. The record originates from a study of T cell responses to AZD1222 COVID-19 vaccine. The study's findings and limits: Every sample of the repertoires postdated the peak T cell response.

V lost 1 base, J lost 6 bases, and 9 bases lay in between. The CDR3 spans 14 residues. The germline V gene encodes CDR1 LGHDT and CDR2 YNNKEL (reference sequence). The chain joins TRBV3-1 (or the pseudogene TRBV3-2) to TRBJ2-2; D tentatively fits TRBD1 or TRBD2 (5 bases each). The receptor's source is an adult in good health. The sample here was peripheral blood, taken on day 0 of AZD1222 vaccination. CDR3 in DNA: TGTGCCAGCAGCCAAGTCGGGGCGTCCGGGGAGCTGTTTTTT. Protein product: CASSQVGASGELFF.